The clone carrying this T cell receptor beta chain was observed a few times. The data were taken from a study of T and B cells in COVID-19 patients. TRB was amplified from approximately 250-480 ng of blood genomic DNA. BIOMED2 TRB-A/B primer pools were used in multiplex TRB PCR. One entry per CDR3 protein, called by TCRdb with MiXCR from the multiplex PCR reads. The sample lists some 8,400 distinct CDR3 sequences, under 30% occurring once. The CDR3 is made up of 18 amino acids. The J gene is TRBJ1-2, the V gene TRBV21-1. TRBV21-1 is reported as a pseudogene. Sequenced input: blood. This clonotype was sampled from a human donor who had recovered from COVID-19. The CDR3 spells CATRYNGKITGDNYGYTF. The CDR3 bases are TGTGCCACCCGCTATAACGGGAAAATAACCGGGGATAACTATGGCTACACCTTC.